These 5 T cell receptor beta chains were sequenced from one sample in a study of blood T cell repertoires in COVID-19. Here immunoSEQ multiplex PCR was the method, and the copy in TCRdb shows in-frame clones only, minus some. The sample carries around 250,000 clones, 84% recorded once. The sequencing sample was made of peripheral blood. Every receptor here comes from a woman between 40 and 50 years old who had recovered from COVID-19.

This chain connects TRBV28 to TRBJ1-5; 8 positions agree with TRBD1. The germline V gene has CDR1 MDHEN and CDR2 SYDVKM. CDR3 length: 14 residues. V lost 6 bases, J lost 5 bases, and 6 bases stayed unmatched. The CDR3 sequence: CASSPGTGYQPQHF. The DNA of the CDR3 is TGTGCCAGCAGCCCTGGGACAGGCTATCAGCCCCAGCATTTT.

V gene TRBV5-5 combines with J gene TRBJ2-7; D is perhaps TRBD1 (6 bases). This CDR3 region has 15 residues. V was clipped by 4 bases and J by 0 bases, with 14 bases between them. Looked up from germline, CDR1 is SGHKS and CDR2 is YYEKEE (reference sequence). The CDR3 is CASSLPGHLSYEQYF. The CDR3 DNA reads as TGTGCCAGCAGCCTGCCGGGACATCTCTCCTACGAGCAGTACTTC.

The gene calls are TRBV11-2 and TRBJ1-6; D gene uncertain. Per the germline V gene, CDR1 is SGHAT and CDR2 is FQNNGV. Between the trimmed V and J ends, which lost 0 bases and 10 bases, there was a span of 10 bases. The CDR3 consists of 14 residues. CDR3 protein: CASSLDPAGSPLHF. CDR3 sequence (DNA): TGTGCCAGCAGCTTAGATCCCGCCGGGTCACCCCTCCACTTT.

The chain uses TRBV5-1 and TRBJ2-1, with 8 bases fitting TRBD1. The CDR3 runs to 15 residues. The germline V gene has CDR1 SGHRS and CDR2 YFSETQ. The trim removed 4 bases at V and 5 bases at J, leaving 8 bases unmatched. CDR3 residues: CASSKTGVGNNEQFF. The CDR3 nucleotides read TGCGCCAGCAGCAAGACAGGGGTGGGGAACAATGAGCAGTTCTTC.

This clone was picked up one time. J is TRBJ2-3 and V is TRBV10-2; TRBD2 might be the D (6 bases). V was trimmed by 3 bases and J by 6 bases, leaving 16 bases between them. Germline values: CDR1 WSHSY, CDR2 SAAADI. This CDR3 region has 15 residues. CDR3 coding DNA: TGCGCCAGCAGTGAACAGCGGGCCTCCAGGGATACGCAGTATTTT. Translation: CASSEQRASRDTQYF.